Shown below are 10 T cell receptor beta chains from a single sample sequenced in a study of blood T cell repertoires in COVID-19. Some clones are missing from TCRdb's copy, which holds only in-frame ones; the method was immunoSEQ multiplex PCR. The sample contains 200,000 or so clones, roughly 84% of which appear only once. The sequencing input was peripheral blood. The receptors originated from a woman in her 30s who had recovered from COVID-19.

The genes are TRBV25-1 and TRBJ1-3; D may be TRBD1 (6 bases). The CDR3 loop spans 15 amino acids. Germline CDR1 is MGHDK and CDR2 is SYGVNS. Trimming took off 3 bases at V and 4 bases at J, with 13 bases between the two ends. CDR3 sequence: CASSDTSQGGNTIYF. As DNA, the CDR3 is TGTGCCAGCAGTGACACCTCTCAGGGGGGAAACACCATATATTTT.

The sample holds one count of this clone. The V and J genes are TRBV6-1 and TRBJ2-1; D may be TRBD1 (5 bases). This CDR3 is built from 15 residues. Germline lookup yields CDR1 MNHNS and CDR2 SASEGT. Trimming left V 3 bases short and J 5 bases short, with 14 bases between. The CDR3 loop is CASSEIGQGHNEQFF. The CDR3 DNA sequence: TGTGCCAGCAGTGAGATTGGGCAGGGCCACAATGAGCAGTTCTTC.

The chain is built from TRBV28 and TRBJ1-1, with D possibly TRBD1 on 6 matching bases. Germline CDR1 and CDR2: MDHEN and SYDVKM. Trimming left V 6 bases short and J 2 bases short, with 13 bases between. This CDR3 comprises 14 residues. The CDR3 here is CASRPGTPNTEAFF. CDR3 DNA sequence: TGTGCCAGCAGACCCGGGACACCAAACACTGAAGCTTTCTTT.

The chain couples TRBV9 to TRBJ2-7; D perhaps matches TRBD1 (5 bases). The CDR3 runs to 14 residues. CDR1 and CDR2 from the germline V gene are SGDLS and YYNGEE. Trimming stripped 4 bases from V and 6 bases from J, with 17 bases between. CDR3 in amino acids: CASSPEQVWGEQYF. The CDR3 bases are TGTGCCAGCAGCCCCGAACAGGTATGGGGCGAGCAGTACTTC.

J is TRBJ2-7 and V is TRBV20-1; no clear D gene. Trimming removed 5 bases from V and 4 bases from J, with 9 bases in between. CDR1 and CDR2 (germline): DFQATT, SNEGSKA (reference sequence). CDR3 length: 11 residues. The CDR3 reads CSAASRYEQYF. The CDR3 region has the DNA TGCAGTGCTGCCTCTAGGTACGAGCAGTACTTC.

The chain joins TRBV10-3 to TRBJ2-1, with 7 bases that match TRBD1. V lost 1 base and J lost 6; bases outside the gene matches: 12. Germline assignment: CDR1 ENHRY and CDR2 SYGVKD. The CDR3 spans 17 residues. The CDR3: CAISEWATGDVGNEQFF. The DNA for the CDR3 is TGTGCCATCAGTGAGTGGGCCACAGGGGATGTGGGCAATGAGCAGTTCTTC.

This sequence joins TRBV18 and TRBJ2-2; weak D call: TRBD2 (6 bases). The length of the CDR3 is 16 residues. Trimming stripped 0 bases from V and 7 bases from J, with 15 bases between. Germline lookup yields CDR1 KGHSH and CDR2 LQKENI. CDR3 sequence: CASSPPLATGVGELFF. The DNA of the CDR3 is TGTGCCAGCTCACCACCGCTTGCTACGGGGGTCGGGGAGCTGTTTTTT.

Worth noting for this clone: The sample has other DNA sequences that encode this CDR3 too. The chain uses TRBV19 and TRBJ2-2; D may be TRBD2 (6 bases). This CDR3 spans 14 amino acids. Trimming stripped 4 bases from V and 5 bases from J, with 11 bases between. Germline lookup yields CDR1 LNHDA and CDR2 SQIVND (reference sequence). CDR3: CASSKDYPTGELFF. In DNA, the CDR3 is TGTGCCAGTAGTAAGGACTATCCGACCGGGGAGCTGTTTTTT.

The chain carries TRBV3-1 (or the pseudogene TRBV3-2) and TRBJ1-1, with D tentatively TRBD1 (5 bases). Trimming removed 5 bases at V and 5 bases at J, with 15 bases between. Germline V gene lookup returns CDR1 LGHDT and CDR2 YNNKEL (reference sequence). CDR3 length: 14 amino acids. The CDR3 region is CASSAKGEGTEAFF. Written as DNA, the CDR3 is TGTGCCAGCAGCGCAAAAGGGGAGGGGACTGAAGCTTTCTTT.

The chain combines TRBV6-6 with TRBJ2-6; the match to TRBD1 covers 9 bases. Germline CDR1 and CDR2: MNHNY and SVGAGI (reference sequence). CDR3 length: 16 residues. V dropped 5 bases and J dropped 4; count of bases not matched to a gene: 6. CDR3 DNA: TGTGCCAGCAGTCGGGGGACAGGGACCGGGGCCAACGTCCTGACTTTC. Protein sequence: CASSRGTGTGANVLTF.